This T cell receptor (beta chain) emerged from a study of T cell changes during pregnancy in multiple sclerosis. Trimming left V 5 bases short and J 0 bases short, with 8 bases between. There are 13 residues in the CDR3. Per germline, CDR1 SGHRS and CDR2 YFSETQ. Sequenced by immunoSEQ multiplex PCR; TCRdb stores in-frame clones only, minus some. This table holds under 70,000 clones, about 91% found once. A single count supports this clone. The V call is TRBV5-1, the J call TRBJ1-1; D is unclear. This clonotype was obtained from a female donor with multiple sclerosis, enrolled in a pregnancy study. The sequenced sample was CD4+ T cells from peripheral blood mononuclear cells, obtained in the first trimester of pregnancy. CDR3 amino acids: CASRGNLNTEAFF. DNA for the CDR3: TGCGCCAGCAGGGGCAACTTGAACACTGAAGCTTTCTTT.